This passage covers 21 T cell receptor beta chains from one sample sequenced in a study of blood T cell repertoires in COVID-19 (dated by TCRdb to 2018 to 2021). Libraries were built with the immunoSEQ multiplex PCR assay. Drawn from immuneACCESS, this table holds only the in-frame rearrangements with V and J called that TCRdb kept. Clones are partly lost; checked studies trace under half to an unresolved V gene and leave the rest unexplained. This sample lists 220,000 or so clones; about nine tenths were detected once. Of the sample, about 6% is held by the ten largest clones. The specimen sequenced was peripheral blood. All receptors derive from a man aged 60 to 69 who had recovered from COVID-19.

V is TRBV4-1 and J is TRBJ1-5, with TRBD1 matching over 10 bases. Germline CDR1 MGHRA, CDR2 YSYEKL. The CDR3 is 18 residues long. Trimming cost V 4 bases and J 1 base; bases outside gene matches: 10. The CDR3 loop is CASSRTSGTGDSNQPQHF. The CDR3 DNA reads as TGCGCCAGCAGCCGCACCTCCGGGACAGGGGACAGCAATCAGCCCCAGCATTTT.

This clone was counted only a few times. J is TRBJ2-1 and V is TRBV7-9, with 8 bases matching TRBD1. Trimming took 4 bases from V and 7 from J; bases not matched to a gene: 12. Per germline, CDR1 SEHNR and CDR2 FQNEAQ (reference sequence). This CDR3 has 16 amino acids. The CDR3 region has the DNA TGTGCCAGCAGCTCTAGAGGGAGACAGGGGACAAATGAGCAGTTCTTC. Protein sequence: CASSSRGRQGTNEQFF.

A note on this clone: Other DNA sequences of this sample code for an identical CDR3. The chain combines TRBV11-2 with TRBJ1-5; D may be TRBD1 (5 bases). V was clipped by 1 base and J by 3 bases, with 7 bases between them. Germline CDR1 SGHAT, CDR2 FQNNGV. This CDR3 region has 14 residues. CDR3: CASSLAGSNQPQHF. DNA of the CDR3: TGTGCCAGCAGCTTAGCAGGGTCCAATCAGCCCCAGCATTTT.

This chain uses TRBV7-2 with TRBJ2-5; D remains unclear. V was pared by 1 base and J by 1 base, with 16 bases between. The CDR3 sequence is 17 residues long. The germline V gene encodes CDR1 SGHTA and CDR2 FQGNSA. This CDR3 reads CASSLGPQTPFQETQYF. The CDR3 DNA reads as TGTGCCAGCAGCTTAGGTCCACAGACCCCTTTCCAAGAGACCCAGTACTTC.

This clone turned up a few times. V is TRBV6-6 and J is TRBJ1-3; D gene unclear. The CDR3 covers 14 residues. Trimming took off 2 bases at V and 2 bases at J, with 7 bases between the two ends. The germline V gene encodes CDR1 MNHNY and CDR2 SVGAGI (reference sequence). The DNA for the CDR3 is TGTGCCAGCAGTTACGGCCAGGCTGGAAACACCATATATTTT. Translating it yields CASSYGQAGNTIYF.

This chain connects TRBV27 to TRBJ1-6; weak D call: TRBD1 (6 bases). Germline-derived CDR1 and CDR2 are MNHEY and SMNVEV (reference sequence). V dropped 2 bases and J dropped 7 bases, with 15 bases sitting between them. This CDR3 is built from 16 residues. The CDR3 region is CASSLVRGRTNSPLHF. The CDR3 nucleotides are TGTGCCAGCAGTTTAGTCAGGGGCCGTACGAATTCACCCCTCCACTTT.

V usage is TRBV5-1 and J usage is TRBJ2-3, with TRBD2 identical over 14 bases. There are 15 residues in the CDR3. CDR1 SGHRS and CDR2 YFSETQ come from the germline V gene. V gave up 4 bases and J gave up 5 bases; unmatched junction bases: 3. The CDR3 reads CASSPGLAGEDTQYF. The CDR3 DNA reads TGCGCCAGCAGCCCGGGACTAGCGGGGGAAGATACGCAGTATTTT.

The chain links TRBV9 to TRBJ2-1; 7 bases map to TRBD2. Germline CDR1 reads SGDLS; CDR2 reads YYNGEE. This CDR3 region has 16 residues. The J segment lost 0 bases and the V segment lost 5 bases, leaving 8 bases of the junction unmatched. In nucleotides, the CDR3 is TGTGCCAGCAGTTCGGGGGGTTCCAGCTCCTACAATGAGCAGTTCTTC. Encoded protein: CASSSGGSSSYNEQFF.

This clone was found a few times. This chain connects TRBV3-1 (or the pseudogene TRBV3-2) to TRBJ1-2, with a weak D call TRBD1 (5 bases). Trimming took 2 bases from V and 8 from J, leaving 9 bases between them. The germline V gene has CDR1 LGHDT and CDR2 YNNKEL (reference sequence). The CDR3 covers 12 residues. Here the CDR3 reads CASSQKGVGYTF. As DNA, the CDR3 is TGTGCCAGCAGCCAAAAAGGGGTAGGCTACACCTTC.

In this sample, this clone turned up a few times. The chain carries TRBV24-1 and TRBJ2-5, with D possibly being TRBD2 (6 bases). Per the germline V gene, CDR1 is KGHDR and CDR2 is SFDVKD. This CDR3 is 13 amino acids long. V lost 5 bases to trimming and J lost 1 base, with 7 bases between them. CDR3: CATSAGGQETQYF. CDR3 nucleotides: TGTGCCACCAGTGCCGGGGGCCAAGAGACCCAGTACTTC.

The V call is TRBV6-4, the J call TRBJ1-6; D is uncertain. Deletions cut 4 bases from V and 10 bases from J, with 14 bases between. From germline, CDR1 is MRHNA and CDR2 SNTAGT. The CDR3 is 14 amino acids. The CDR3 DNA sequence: TGTGCCAGCAGTGCGGAAGCAGGCGGGTCACCCCTCCACTTT. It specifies CASSAEAGGSPLHF.

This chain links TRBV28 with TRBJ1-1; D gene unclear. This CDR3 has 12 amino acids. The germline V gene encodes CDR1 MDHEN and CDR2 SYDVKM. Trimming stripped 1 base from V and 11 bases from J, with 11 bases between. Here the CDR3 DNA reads TGTGCCAGCAGTTTATCCCCGTACCGGGCTTTCTTT. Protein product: CASSLSPYRAFF. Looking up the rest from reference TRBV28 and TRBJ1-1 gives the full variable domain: DVKVTQSSRYLVKRTGEKVFLECVQDMDHENMFWYRQDPGLGLRLIYFSYDVKMKEKGDIPEGYSVSREKKERFSLILESASTNQTSMYLCASSLSPYRAFFGQGTRLTVV.

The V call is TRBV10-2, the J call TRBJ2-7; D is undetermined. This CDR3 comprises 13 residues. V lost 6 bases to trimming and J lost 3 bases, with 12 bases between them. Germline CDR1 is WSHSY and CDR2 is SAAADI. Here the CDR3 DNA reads TGCGCCAGCAGAATGGCTCCTTACTACGAGCAGTACTTC. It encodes CASRMAPYYEQYF.

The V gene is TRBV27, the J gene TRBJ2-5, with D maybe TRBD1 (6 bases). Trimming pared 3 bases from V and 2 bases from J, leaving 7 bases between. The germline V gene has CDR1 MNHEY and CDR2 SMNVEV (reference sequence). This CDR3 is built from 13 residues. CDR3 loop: CASSFDRQETQYF. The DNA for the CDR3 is TGTGCCAGCAGTTTTGACAGGCAAGAGACCCAGTACTTC.

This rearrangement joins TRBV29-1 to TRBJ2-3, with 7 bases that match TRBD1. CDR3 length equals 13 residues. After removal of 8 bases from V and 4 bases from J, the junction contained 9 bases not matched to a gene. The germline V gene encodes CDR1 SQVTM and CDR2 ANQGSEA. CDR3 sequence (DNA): TGCAGCTCCTACAGGGGCGACGCAGATACGCAGTATTTT. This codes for CSSYRGDADTQYF.

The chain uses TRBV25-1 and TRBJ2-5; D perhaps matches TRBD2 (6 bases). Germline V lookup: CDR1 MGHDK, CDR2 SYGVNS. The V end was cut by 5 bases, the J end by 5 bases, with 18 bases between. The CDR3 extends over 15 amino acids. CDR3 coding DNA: TGTGCCAGCAGTTCCGGGGCGGGGAAGGGGGAGACCCAGTACTTC. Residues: CASSSGAGKGETQYF.

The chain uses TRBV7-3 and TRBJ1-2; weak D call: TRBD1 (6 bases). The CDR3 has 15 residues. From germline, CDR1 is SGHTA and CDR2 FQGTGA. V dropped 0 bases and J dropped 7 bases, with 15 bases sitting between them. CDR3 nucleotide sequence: TGTGCCAGCAGCTTAACGGGACAATCAACCAGTGGCTACACCTTC. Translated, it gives CASSLTGQSTSGYTF.

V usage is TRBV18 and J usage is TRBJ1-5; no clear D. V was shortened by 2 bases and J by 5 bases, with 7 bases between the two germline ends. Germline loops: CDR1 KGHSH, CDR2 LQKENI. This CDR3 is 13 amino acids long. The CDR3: CASSPAQDQPQHF. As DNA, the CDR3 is TGTGCCAGCTCACCAGCGCAGGATCAGCCCCAGCATTTT.

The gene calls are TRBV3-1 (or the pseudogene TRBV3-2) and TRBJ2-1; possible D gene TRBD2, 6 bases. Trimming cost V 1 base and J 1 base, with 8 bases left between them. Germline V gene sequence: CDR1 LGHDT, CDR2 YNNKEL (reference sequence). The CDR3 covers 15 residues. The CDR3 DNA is TGTGCCAGCAGCCAAGTCGCGGGGTCCTACAATGAGCAGTTCTTC. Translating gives CASSQVAGSYNEQFF.

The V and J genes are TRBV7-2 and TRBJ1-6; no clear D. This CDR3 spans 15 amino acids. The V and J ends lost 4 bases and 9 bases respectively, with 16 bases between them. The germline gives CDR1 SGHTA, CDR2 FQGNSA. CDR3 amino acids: CASSSSLAAGSPLHF. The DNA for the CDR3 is TGTGCCAGCAGCTCGTCTCTTGCTGCGGGTTCACCCCTCCACTTT.

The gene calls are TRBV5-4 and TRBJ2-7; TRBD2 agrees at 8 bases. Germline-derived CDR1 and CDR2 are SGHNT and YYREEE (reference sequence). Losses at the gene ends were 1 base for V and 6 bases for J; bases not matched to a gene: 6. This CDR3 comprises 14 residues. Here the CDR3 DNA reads TGTGCCAGCAGCTTGCCAGCGGGAGTGCTCGAGCAGTACTTC. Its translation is CASSLPAGVLEQYF.